Listed here are 4 T cell receptor beta chains from one sample, sequenced in a study of tumor-infiltrating lymphocytes in primary liver carcinoma. TCR beta cDNA was reverse-transcribed from 500 ng of total RNA. The reaction used a constant-region primer and ProtoScript II reverse transcriptase. Each TCR beta library was derived from three nested multiplex PCR rounds that employed slightly modified ARM-PCR. A C-beta reverse primer and TRBV1-TRBV30 forward primers served in each of the first two PCR rounds, at about 9 cycles apiece. TCRdb independently ran MiXCR on the multiplex PCR reads; one entry per CDR3 protein. The sample has fewer than 400,000 distinct CDR3 sequences, around three fifths seen once. Germline DNA was also extracted, with blood RNA taken from unsorted whole blood. Source material: peripheral blood. These receptor sequences come from a woman under 40 with primary liver carcinoma and hepatitis B virus infection.

As regards this clonotype: This may arise from a read error, as a much more abundant clone is one base away. This chain connects TRBV4-3 to TRBJ2-2, with D possibly TRBD1 on 5 matching bases. CDR1 LGHNA and CDR2 YSLEER come from the germline V gene. The CDR3 covers 14 residues. Trimming left V 0 bases short and J 7 bases short, with 9 bases between. The CDR3 nucleotides are TGCGCCAGCAGCCAAGATGGGGCGGTCGGGGAGCTGTTTTTT. It yields the protein CASSQDGAVGELFF.

The chain joins TRBV6-5 to TRBJ2-7, with TRBD2 identical over 10 bases. The germline CDR1 and CDR2 sequences are MNHEY and SVGAGI. CDR3 length: 14 residues. After removal of 6 bases from V and 9 bases from J, the junction contained 11 bases not matched to a gene. The CDR3 sequence is CASSQASGSNWQYF. In nucleotides, the CDR3 is TGTGCCAGCAGCCAGGCTAGCGGGAGTAATTGGCAGTACTTC.

With respect to this clonotype: A read error may explain this, as a much larger clone is one base away. This rearrangement joins TRBV12-3 or TRBV12-4 to TRBJ1-5, with 7 bases aligning to TRBD1. The CDR3 contains 14 residues. DNA of the CDR3: TGTGCCAGCAGTTCACAGGGGAGCAAGCAGCCCCAGCATTTT. It is translated as CASSSQGSKQPQHF.

This clonotype was recorded a few times. J is TRBJ1-2 and V is TRBV6-5, with 8 bases that match TRBD1. Looked up from germline, CDR1 is MNHEY and CDR2 is SVGAGI. The CDR3 spans 14 residues. V lost 4 bases, J lost 5 bases, and 6 bases stayed unmatched. CDR3 sequence reads: CASSSGQGVYGYTF. Written as DNA, the CDR3 is TGTGCCAGCAGTTCCGGACAGGGCGTTTATGGCTACACCTTC.